Given below is one T cell receptor beta chain in context. Its antigen is unknown. Base qualities are not recorded, but no much larger clone differs from it by a single base. TCR CDR3 regions were amplified from genomic DNA by multiplex PCR using the deep immunoSEQ assay. For each cell subset, the extracted genomic DNA was distributed evenly across all wells of several immunoSEQ 96-well plates, and each plate served as one replicate. For sorted subsets, roughly 200 ng of genomic DNA, equivalent to 30,000 or so T cell genomes, went into each replicate PCR. Purified libraries were measured with a Qubit 3.0 fluorometer, size-checked on a Bioanalyzer 2100, and measured again with the KAPA Library Quantification kit. Each immunoSEQ 96-well plate was sequenced on its own single-read 150-cycle Illumina NextSeq 550 flow cell. The authors' pipeline ran thus. Because the immunoSEQ output included only junctional sequences and no quality scores, the filtering could not be the same as the filtering used for full-length reads. Sequences were annotated with PyIR, a Python wrapper for IgBLAST v1.9, and V/J genes and CDR3 were assigned using IMGT germline references. Reads were removed for weak V/J assignments (E-value above 1e-6), missing CDR3, stop codons, out-of-frame junctions, or ambiguous translated residues. A V3J clonotype was defined by an identical inferred V gene, J gene, and CDR3 amino acid sequence. Percentage overlap between repertoires was calculated by dividing the number of shared unique clonotypes by the size of the smaller repertoire. RTK rarefaction, the Chao1 estimator, and Recon v2.1 estimates of unobserved clonotypes were used to assess repertoire richness. Generation probabilities were computed with OLGA for all TCRbeta clonotypes obtained by the gDNA method from several donors. Imported from immuneACCESS, the table was reduced by TCRdb to in-frame sequences with V and J called. These copies leave out some clones; in studies compared against another copy, an unresolved V gene accounts for under half, and the cause of the remainder is not known. V and J calls and clone size come straight from that table; D and trimming were deduced from the DNA. This sample has hundreds of thousands of clones in its table, and approximately 96% of those were observed once. The ten largest clones add up to 0.11% of the sample.

CD8 naive samples were CD45RO-negative cells positively selected for CCR7, giving a CD45RA+CCR7+ population that excluded TemRA cells. The donors were healthy, HIV-negative adults who had no recently reported acute infections or vaccinations. Every donor was a Caucasian adult living in Nashville, Tennessee, USA. Blood was collected by leukapheresis, and PBMCs were isolated by Ficoll-Histopaque density gradient centrifugation and then cryopreserved in liquid nitrogen vapor phase. Analytical flow cytometry was used to check the purity and quantity of every magnetically sorted T cell population. From each sorted fraction, genomic DNA was isolated and quantified by UV absorbance on a Nanodrop 2000c. This entry comes from a study of shared clonotypes between healthy human individuals (dated by TCRdb to the early 2020s). Regarding the complete study: A few men and two women, aged 18 to 49 years, made up the cohort. Per donor, three plates each were used for CD4 naive and CD4 memory, two for CD8 naive, and one for CD8 memory. Blood TCR repertoires of roughly 5 healthy adults were deeply sequenced to estimate repertoire size and the extent of clonotype sharing between individuals. Different laboratories and diverse techniques were used to prepare libraries and sequence TCR repertoires, to increase sequencing depth and limit assay-specific biases. Per donor, leukapheresis produced somewhere between about 0.8 and 9.5 billion PBMCs.

Broad study findings and their caveats: Only blood was sampled, and tissue TCR repertoires likely differ from those in blood. Compared with non-shared clonotypes, the clonotypes found in all four sorted-subset donors had higher generation probabilities. Larger estimated clonotype richness was generally found for naive subsets than for memory subsets. Rarefaction of sorted-subset datasets indicated incomplete sequencing despite the large sequencing depth. The genetic and exposure-history diversity represented was limited by the small number of donors. Pairwise subsampling indicated that sequencing depth was expected to affect the degree of clonotype sharing among donors. Around 5% of naive CD4, 3% to 4% of naive CD8, 2% to 2.5% of memory CD4, and 0.35% to 0.5% of memory CD8 clonotypes were shared across a handful of donors.

Inclusive of the bounding cysteine and phenylalanine, the CDR3 is 15 residues long. Here the CDR3 DNA is all that survives: 45 bases in frame from base 1. Trimming removed 6 bases from V and 4 bases from J, leaving 15 bases between the germline ends. CDR1 and CDR2 are drawn from the germline V gene (reference sequence): PRHDT, FYEKMQ. The receptor comes from a woman in her twenties or thirties in good health. Sequencing used naive CD8+ T cells sorted from blood. Per the publication, the cell subset or site label means: CD45RA+CCR7+. The chain employs TRBV13 and TRBJ2-2; TRBD2 is possibly the D segment (6 matching bases). The sequenced DNA is TGTGCCAGCAGAGCCGGGACTTACATCACCGGGGAGCTGTTTTTT. This is translated as CASRAGTYITGELFF.